This TCR beta chain was found in a study of OX40 agonist ivuxolimab in advanced cancers. Study details: Every 2 weeks, patients got intravenous ivuxolimab at one of six dose levels (0.01-10 mg/kg). Three individuals attained partial responses, comprising one hepatocellular carcinoma case and two cutaneous melanoma cases. Study-level results: Low normalized clonal expansion also occurred in some nonresponding patients.

In germline, CDR1 is SNHLY, CDR2 FYNNEI. CDR3 size: 14 residues. The ends lost 5 bases at V and 7 bases at J; junction bases unmatched: 5. Here immunoSEQ multiplex PCR was the method, and the copy in TCRdb shows in-frame clones only, minus some. The sample holds 67,000 or so clones, 86% seen once. A note on this clone: Its specificity is unknown.

The sequencing here drew on CD4+ or CD8+ T cells sorted from blood, taken in a trial of the OX40 agonist ivuxolimab. The TCR sequence derives from an adult with an advanced solid tumor such as melanoma, head and neck, liver or kidney cancer. The chain recombines TRBV2 with TRBJ1-6; 7 bases map to TRBD1. The CDR3 coding sequence is TGTGCCAGCAGTACAGACAGGGTAAATTCACCCCTCCACTTT. As protein: CASSTDRVNSPLHF.